The T cell receptor beta chain described here comes from a study of CD8 T cells in Susac syndrome. Reverse transcription of about 0.45 to 1 ug RNA used random hexamers. MiXCR, run by TCRdb on the immunoSEQ multiplex PCR reads, gives a single entry per CDR3 protein. The sample includes 120,000 or so distinct CDR3 sequences, about 93% of them seen just once. V gave up 3 bases and J gave up 4 bases, with 11 bases separating them. CDR3 length: 13 residues. Looked up from germline, CDR1 is GTSNPN and CDR2 is SVGIG (reference sequence). Sample: CD8+ T cells from PBMCs. The sequence was collected from a human donor with Susac syndrome. The J gene is TRBJ2-3, the V gene TRBV30; D is unresolved. The CDR3 DNA reads as TGTGCCTGGAGCTGGGGTGCGGCAGATACGCAGTATTTT. It yields the protein CAWSWGAADTQYF.